This T cell receptor beta chain comes out of a study of graft-versus-host responses after intestinal transplantation. Notes on the study in general: Some GvH clones appeared in ileal mucosa or blood before recipient bone marrow.

Intraepithelial and lamina propria lymphocytes were isolated from graft specimens. A word on this clone: The antigen remains unidentified.

Profiled with immunoSEQ multiplex PCR; TCRdb holds only in-frame clones, not every one. The data hold some 17,000 clones, with 75% to 85% observed a single time. This TCR derives from a human patient who received an intestinal transplant, so some T cells may come from the graft donor. This specimen was ileum tissue, taken about 15 weeks after intestinal transplant.

In DNA, the CDR3 is TGTGCCAGCAGTTTGGAGGGGTGGAATCAGCCCCAGCATTTT. It specifies CASSLEGWNQPQHF. This chain links TRBV27 with TRBJ1-5; D may be TRBD1 (5 bases). V dropped 3 bases and J dropped 4 bases, with 10 bases sitting between them. CDR3 length equals 14 residues. Germline CDR1 MNHEY, CDR2 SMNVEV (reference sequence).